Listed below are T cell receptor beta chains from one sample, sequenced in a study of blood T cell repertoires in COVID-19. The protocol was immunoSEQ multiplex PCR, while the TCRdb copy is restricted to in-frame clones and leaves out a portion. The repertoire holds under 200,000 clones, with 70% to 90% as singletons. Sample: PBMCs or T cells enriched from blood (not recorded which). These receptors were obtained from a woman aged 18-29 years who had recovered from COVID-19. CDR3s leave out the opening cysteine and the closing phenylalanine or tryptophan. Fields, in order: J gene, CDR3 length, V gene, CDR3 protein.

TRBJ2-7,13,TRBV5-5,ASSLNQGEPYEQY
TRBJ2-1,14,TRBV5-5,ASSYQLAGGINEQF
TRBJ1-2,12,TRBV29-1,SVKGPGTLGGYT
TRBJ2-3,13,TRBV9,ASSVGNSATDTQY
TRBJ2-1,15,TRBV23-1,ASSPGTSGRRYNEQF
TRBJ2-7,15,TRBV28,ASSLWVINKGNYEQY
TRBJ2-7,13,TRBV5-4,ASSFPGQTPHEQY
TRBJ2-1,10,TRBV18,ASSQTTNEQF
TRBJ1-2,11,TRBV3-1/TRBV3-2,ASKTEDSFGYT
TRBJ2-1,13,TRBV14,ASSHRSHLYNEQF
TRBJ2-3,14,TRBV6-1,ASSARGSTSTDTQY
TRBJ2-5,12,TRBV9,ASSVTGGFETQY
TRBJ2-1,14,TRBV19,ASSLLASGRGGEQF
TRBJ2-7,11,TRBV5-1,ASSLATHYEQY
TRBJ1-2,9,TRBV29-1,SVDTIEGYT
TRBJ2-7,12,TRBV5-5,ASSLEGQHYEQY
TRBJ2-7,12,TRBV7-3,ASSPHPGTYEQY
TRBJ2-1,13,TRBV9,ASSPSGSSYNEQF
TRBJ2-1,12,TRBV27,ASSDGSPYNEQF
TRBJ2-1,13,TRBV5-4,ASTSLTSSGNEQF
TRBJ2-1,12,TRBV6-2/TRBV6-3,ASSLTSVVDEQF
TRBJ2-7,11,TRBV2,ASSAGVTYEQY
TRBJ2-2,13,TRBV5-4,ASSSPGGTAGELF
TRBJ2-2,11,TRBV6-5,ASSYSRTGELF
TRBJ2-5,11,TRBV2,ASRRTGSETQY
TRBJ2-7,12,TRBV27,ASRRQADSYEQY
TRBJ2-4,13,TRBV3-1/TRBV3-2,ASSQRGLSKNIQY
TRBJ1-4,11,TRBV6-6,ASSYRGNEKLF
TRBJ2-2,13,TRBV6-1,ASSEHRPTTGELF
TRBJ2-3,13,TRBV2,ASKGRDYPRNTQY
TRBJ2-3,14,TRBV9,ASSALGGRPTDTQY
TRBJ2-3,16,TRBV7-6,ASSLRLAGEYRTDTQY
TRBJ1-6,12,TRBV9,ASSGTGDNSPLH
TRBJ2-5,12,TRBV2,ASSEVREVETQY
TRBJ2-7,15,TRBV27,ASSSLFRQGATYEQY
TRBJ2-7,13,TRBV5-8,ASSPVGLAGYEQY
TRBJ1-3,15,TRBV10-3,AIGDRQGGYSGNTIY
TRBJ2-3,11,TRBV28,ATNRGLADTQY
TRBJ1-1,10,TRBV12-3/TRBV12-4,ASSGTQAEAF
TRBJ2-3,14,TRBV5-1,ASSLGLPPSTDTQY
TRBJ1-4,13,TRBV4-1,ASSQGDRENEKLF
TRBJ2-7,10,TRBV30,AVSGDSYEQY
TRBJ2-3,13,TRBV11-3,ASSRTSLRTDTQY